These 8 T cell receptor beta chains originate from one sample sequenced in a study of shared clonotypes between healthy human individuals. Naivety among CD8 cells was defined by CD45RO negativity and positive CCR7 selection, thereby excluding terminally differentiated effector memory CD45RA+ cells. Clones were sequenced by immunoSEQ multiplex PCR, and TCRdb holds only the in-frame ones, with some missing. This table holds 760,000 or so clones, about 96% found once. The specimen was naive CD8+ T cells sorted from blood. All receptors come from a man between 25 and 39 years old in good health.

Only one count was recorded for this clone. The CDR3 region is CASSQDFGLGSTEAFF. The CDR3 DNA is TGCGCCAGCAGCCAAGATTTCGGGCTAGGGTCCACTGAAGCTTTCTTT. This chain uses TRBV4-1 with TRBJ1-1; unclear D gene. Germline values: CDR1 MGHRA, CDR2 YSYEKL. V lost 0 bases to trimming and J lost 4 bases, with 15 bases between them. This CDR3 is 16 amino acids long.

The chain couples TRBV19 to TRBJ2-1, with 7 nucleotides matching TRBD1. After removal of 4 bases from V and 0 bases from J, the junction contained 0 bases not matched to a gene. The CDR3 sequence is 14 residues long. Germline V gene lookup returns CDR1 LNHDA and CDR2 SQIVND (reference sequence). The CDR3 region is CASSTGGSYNEQFF. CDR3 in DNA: TGTGCCAGTAGTACAGGGGGCTCCTACAATGAGCAGTTCTTC. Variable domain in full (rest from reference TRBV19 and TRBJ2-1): DGGITQSPKYLFRKEGQNVTLSCEQNLNHDAMYWYRQDPGQGLRLIYYSQIVNDFQKGDIAEGYSVSREKKESFPLTVTSAQKNPTAFYLCASSTGGSYNEQFFGPGTRLTVL.

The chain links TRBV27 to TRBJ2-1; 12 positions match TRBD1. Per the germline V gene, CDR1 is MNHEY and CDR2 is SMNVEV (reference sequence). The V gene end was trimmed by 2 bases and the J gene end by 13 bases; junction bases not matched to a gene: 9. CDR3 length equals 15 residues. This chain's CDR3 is CASSLVRDRGRRQFF. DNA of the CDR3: TGTGCCAGCAGTTTAGTCCGGGACAGGGGGCGGCGTCAGTTCTTC.

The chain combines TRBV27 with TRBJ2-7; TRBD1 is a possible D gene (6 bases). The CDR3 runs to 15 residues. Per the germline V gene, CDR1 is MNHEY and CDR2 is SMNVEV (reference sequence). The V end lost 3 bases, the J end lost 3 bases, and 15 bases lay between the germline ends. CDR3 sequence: CASSFLAGDYYEQYF. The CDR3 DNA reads TGTGCCAGCAGTTTCCTCGCAGGGGATTACTACGAGCAGTACTTC.

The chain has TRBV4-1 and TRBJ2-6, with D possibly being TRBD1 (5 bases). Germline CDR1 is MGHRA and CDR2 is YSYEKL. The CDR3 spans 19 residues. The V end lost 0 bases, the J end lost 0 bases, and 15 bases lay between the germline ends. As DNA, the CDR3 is TGCGCCAGCAGCCAAGAAAGGCTGTTGACAGCCTCTGGGGCCAACGTCCTGACTTTC. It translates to CASSQERLLTASGANVLTF.

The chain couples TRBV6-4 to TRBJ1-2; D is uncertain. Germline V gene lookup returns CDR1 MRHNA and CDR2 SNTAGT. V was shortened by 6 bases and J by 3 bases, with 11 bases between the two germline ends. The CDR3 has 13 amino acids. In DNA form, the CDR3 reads TGTGCCAGCAGGCACGGACCGGACTATGGCTACACCTTC. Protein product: CASRHGPDYGYTF.

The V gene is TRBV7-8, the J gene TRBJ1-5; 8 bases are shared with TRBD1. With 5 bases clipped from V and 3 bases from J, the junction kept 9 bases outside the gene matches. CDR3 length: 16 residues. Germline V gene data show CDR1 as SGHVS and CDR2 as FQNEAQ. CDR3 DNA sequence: TGTGCCAGCAGCCCCCGGACAGGGTCGTACAATCAGCCCCAGCATTTT. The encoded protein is CASSPRTGSYNQPQHF. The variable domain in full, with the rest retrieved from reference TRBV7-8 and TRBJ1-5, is GAGVSQSPRYKVAKRGQDVALRCDPISGHVSLFWYQQALGQGPEFLTYFQNEAQLDKSGLPSDRFFAERPEGSVSTLKIQRTQQEDSAVYLCASSPRTGSYNQPQHFGDGTRLSIL.

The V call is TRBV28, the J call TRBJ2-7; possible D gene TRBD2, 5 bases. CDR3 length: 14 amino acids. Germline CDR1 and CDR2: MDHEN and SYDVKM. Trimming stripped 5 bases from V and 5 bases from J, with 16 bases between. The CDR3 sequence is CASSPVGETDEQYF. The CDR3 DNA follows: TGTGCCAGCAGTCCCGTTGGGGAGACCGACGAGCAGTACTTC.